These T cell receptor beta chains were read from a single sample in a study of control samples from healthy donors and cancer patients. The method was immunoSEQ multiplex PCR; TCRdb's version includes in-frame clones alone and lacks a portion of them. The sample lists approximately 170,000 clones, approximately 92% occurring once. The sequenced sample consisted of blood. The receptors were gathered from a woman aged 55-69 years in good health. The CDR3 runs from the conserved cysteine through the conserved F or W. A D gene is named only where the DNA matches it firmly. Where a row states a size, it is once, few, many or the class of an expanded clone; other rows omit it.

d_call	v_call	j_call	clone_size	cdr3_nt	cdr3_aa
-	TRBV9	TRBJ2-7	-	TGTGCCAGCAGCGTAGATGGACATTCCTCCTACGAGCAGTACTTC	CASSVDGHSSYEQYF
-	TRBV7-8	TRBJ2-5	few	TGTGCCAGCAGCGTACGCCGGACCCAAGAGACCCAGTACTTC	CASSVRRTQETQYF
-	TRBV18	TRBJ1-5	once	TGTGCCAGCTCACCGGAGTCAGGTAGCAATCAGCCCCAGCATTTT	CASSPESGSNQPQHF
TRBD1	TRBV10-3	TRBJ2-5	-	TGTGCCATCAGTGGGACAGGGCCGGAGACCCAGTACTTC	CAISGTGPETQYF
-	TRBV6-5	TRBJ1-1	-	TGTGCCAGCAGAGTCTTAGGTAAAAGAGCTGAAGCTTTCTTT	CASRVLGKRAEAFF
TRBD1	TRBV7-8	TRBJ1-2	-	TGTGCCAGCAGCTTAGATGCAGGGGGCTACGGCTACACCTTC	CASSLDAGGYGYTF
-	TRBV5-6	TRBJ1-6	-	TGTGCCAGCAGCTTGGACCCCAGAAGCTCCTATAATTCACCCCTCCACTTT	CASSLDPRSSYNSPLHF
-	TRBV15	TRBJ2-3	-	TGTGCCACCAGCAGTAGAGTTGAGGGAGGCACAGATACGCAGTATTTT	CATSSRVEGGTDTQYF
-	TRBV24-1	TRBJ2-3	-	TGTGCCACCAGTGATGCCGGGACGCTGAGCACAGATACGCAGTATTTT	CATSDAGTLSTDTQYF
TRBD2	TRBV24-1	TRBJ2-3	-	TGTGCCACCGGGGGGGATACAGATACGCAGTATTTT	CATGGDTDTQYF
-	TRBV19	TRBJ2-1	-	TGTGCCAGTAGTAACAAGGAGAAGTACAATGAGCAGTTCTTC	CASSNKEKYNEQFF
-	TRBV7-9	TRBJ1-1	-	TGTGCCAGCAGCTTAGTCGACCTCAGACAGAAAGCTTTCTTT	CASSLVDLRQKAFF
-	TRBV19	TRBJ2-1	once	TGTGCCAGTCTGGGGGGATACAATGAGCAGTTCTTC	CASLGGYNEQFF
-	TRBV6-4	TRBJ1-2	-	TGTGCCAGCAGTGAAGCGGGGGCGGCTGCGTCTGGCTACACCTTC	CASSEAGAAASGYTF
-	TRBV6-5	TRBJ1-2	-	TGTGCCAGCAGTCCCGACGGAGGTAACTATGGCTACACCTTC	CASSPDGGNYGYTF